The next 7 T cell receptor beta chains were all read from a single sample in a study of cytomegalovirus exposure and HLA in healthy donors (dated by TCRdb to about 2017). Library preparation used the immunoSEQ multiplex PCR assay. The source is immuneACCESS, and TCRdb retained only in-frame sequences with V and J called. Part of the clones is not carried over; for the studies checked, unresolved V genes explain less than half of this, and the remainder is unexplained. This sample holds 150,000 to 200,000 clones; 84% were observed only once. Less than 8.5% of the sample lies in the top ten. The sample taken for sequencing was PBMCs. These receptors were collected from a young man in good health and CMV-seropositive.

This clone was counted a single time. The J gene is TRBJ2-1, the V gene TRBV6-1, with 8 positions matching TRBD1. This CDR3 comprises 15 residues. The ends lost 1 base at V and 4 bases at J; junction bases unmatched: 3. The germline gives CDR1 MNHNS, CDR2 SASEGT. CDR3: CASSEVGQVYNEQFF. The CDR3 DNA is TGTGCCAGCAGTGAAGTGGGACAGGTTTACAATGAGCAGTTCTTC.

The J gene is TRBJ2-7, the V gene TRBV19, with unresolved D. The CDR3 consists of 15 residues. Trimming removed 6 bases at V and 3 bases at J, with 18 bases between. CDR1 and CDR2 (germline): LNHDA, SQIVND (reference sequence). CDR3 loop: CASSMRLSLIYEQYF. The CDR3 DNA is TGTGCCAGTAGCATGCGGCTGAGCCTAATCTACGAGCAGTACTTC. Combining the CDR3 with reference TRBV19 and TRBJ2-7 gives the whole variable domain DGGITQSPKYLFRKEGQNVTLSCEQNLNHDAMYWYRQDPGQGLRLIYYSQIVNDFQKGDIAEGYSVSREKKESFPLTVTSAQKNPTAFYLCASSMRLSLIYEQYFGPGTRLTVT.

V and J are TRBV9 and TRBJ2-3; no clear D gene. This CDR3 comprises 13 residues. Trimming cost V 0 bases and J 5 bases, with 7 bases left between them. Germline-derived CDR1 and CDR2 are SGDLS and YYNGEE. DNA of the CDR3: TGTGCCAGCAGCGTAGTGCCGAGAGATACGCAGTATTTT. Protein product: CASSVVPRDTQYF.

The gene calls are TRBV9 and TRBJ2-1, with TRBD2 matching over 10 bases. The CDR3 length is 18 residues. Germline-derived CDR1 and CDR2 are SGDLS and YYNGEE. The V gene end was trimmed by 4 bases and the J gene end by 10 bases; junction bases not matched to a gene: 20. CDR3 nucleotide sequence: TGTGCCAGCAGCCCCAATGTGGAGCGGACTAGCGGCCTTAGGGAGCAGTTCTTC. Its translation: CASSPNVERTSGLREQFF.

This clone was found once. The gene calls are TRBV5-1 and TRBJ2-3; the match to TRBD2 covers 7 bases. The CDR3 has 14 amino acids. Germline values: CDR1 SGHRS, CDR2 YFSETQ. V lost 4 bases to trimming and J lost 0 bases; unmatched junction nucleotides: 2. CDR3 protein: CASSPTSSTDTQYF. Written as DNA, the CDR3 is TGCGCCAGCAGCCCGACTAGCAGCACAGATACGCAGTATTTT.

The CDR3 nucleotides read TGTGCCAGCAGCCAAGAGGGGAAATTTAGGGGTGAGCAGTTCTTC. This gives the protein CASSQEGKFRGEQFF. The rearrangement links TRBV14 to TRBJ2-1; weak D call: TRBD1 (5 bases). The CDR3 spans 15 residues. The germline V and J ends were trimmed by 0 bases and 9 bases, with 15 bases remaining between them. Per germline, CDR1 SGHDN and CDR2 FVKESK. The full variable domain, completed using reference TRBV14 and TRBJ2-1, is EAGVTQFPSHSVIEKGQTVTLRCDPISGHDNLYWYRRVMGKEIKFLLHFVKESKQDESGMPNNRFLAERTGGTYSTLKVQPAELEDSGVYFCASSQEGKFRGEQFFGPGTRLTVL.

V gene TRBV5-6 combines with J gene TRBJ2-7; 9 bases map to TRBD2. With 0 bases clipped from V and 4 bases from J, the junction kept 8 bases outside the gene matches. Germline CDR1 SGHDT, CDR2 YYEEEE. The CDR3 is made up of 16 amino acids. The CDR3 sequence: CASSLVVSGRRYEQYF. CDR3 nucleotides: TGTGCCAGCAGCTTGGTCGTTAGCGGGAGAAGGTACGAGCAGTACTTC.